One and the same sample provided the 29 T cell receptor beta chains below, sequenced in a study of cytomegalovirus exposure and HLA in healthy donors. 13 Jbeta primers and 60 Vbeta primers were used for the PCR. Repertoires were generated with immunoSEQ multiplex PCR, while TCRdb's copy carries only in-frame clones and drops some. This sample yields fewer than 200,000 clones, of which roughly 70% are seen a single time; about 1.6% belongs to the top ten. The sample taken for sequencing was PBMCs. The receptors shown here come from a girl aged 10-17 years in good health and CMV-seronegative.

The V gene is TRBV5-4, the J gene TRBJ2-3; possibly TRBD2 for D (6 bases). Trimming shortened V by 0 bases and J by 5 bases, and 7 bases separated the two germline ends. From germline, CDR1 is SGHNT and CDR2 YYREEE (reference sequence). This CDR3 contains 13 residues. In DNA, the CDR3 is TGTGCCAGCAGCTTGGCCGGGGGAGATACGCAGTATTTT. It yields the protein CASSLAGGDTQYF.

This clone was observed a few times. The chain couples TRBV6-5 to TRBJ1-5, with unresolved D. V was pared by 4 bases and J by 0 bases, with 10 bases between. The V gene's germline CDR1 is MNHEY and CDR2 SVGAGI. The CDR3 totals 15 residues. The CDR3 spells CASSLTAYSNQPQHF. DNA for the CDR3: TGTGCCAGCAGTTTAACAGCATATAGCAATCAGCCCCAGCATTTT.

This chain links TRBV5-1 with TRBJ1-1; TRBD1 agrees at 7 bases. The CDR3 covers 14 residues. V lost 0 bases to trimming and J lost 4 bases; unmatched junction nucleotides: 3. The V gene's germline CDR1 is SGHRS and CDR2 YFSETQ. DNA of the CDR3: TGCGCCAGCAGCTTGGGAGACAGGGCCACTGAAGCTTTCTTT. Encoded protein: CASSLGDRATEAFF.

The chain has TRBV6-1 and TRBJ1-5, with D possibly TRBD1 on 5 matching bases. Trimming removed 2 bases at V and 3 bases at J, with 11 bases between. Germline CDR1 reads MNHNS; CDR2 reads SASEGT. CDR3 length equals 15 residues. As DNA, the CDR3 is TGTGCCAGCAGTGAATTGGGGGGAATCAATCAGCCCCAGCATTTT. Translating it yields CASSELGGINQPQHF.

The rearrangement uses TRBV6-1 and TRBJ1-1, with no clear D. The germline V gene has CDR1 MNHNS and CDR2 SASEGT. The CDR3 consists of 13 residues. Trimming cost V 5 bases and J 3 bases, with 10 bases left between them. CDR3 nucleotide sequence: TGTGCCAGCAGTTCGTGGAGTGACACTGAAGCTTTCTTT. Its translation: CASSSWSDTEAFF.

The CDR3 region is CASSLGVMEKKETQYF. CDR3 nucleotide sequence: TGTGCCAGCAGTTTAGGTGTAATGGAGAAAAAAGAGACCCAGTACTTC. The chain has TRBV28 and TRBJ2-5, with no clear D. From germline, CDR1 is MDHEN and CDR2 SYDVKM. V lost 2 bases to trimming and J lost 3 bases, with 16 bases between them. The CDR3 has 16 amino acids.

Only one count was recorded for this clone. The chain joins TRBV7-9 to TRBJ1-4; 9 bases map to TRBD1. CDR1 and CDR2 from the germline V gene are SEHNR and FQNEAQ (reference sequence). The CDR3 covers 13 residues. Germline trimming cut 6 bases from V and 7 bases from J; bases unmatched to any gene: 3. For the CDR3, the DNA is TGTGCCAGCAGGGGGACAGGGTCTGAAAAACTGTTTTTT. This encodes CASRGTGSEKLFF.

The rearrangement joins TRBV5-8 to TRBJ2-1; D ambiguous. The germline V gene has CDR1 SGHTS and CDR2 YDEGEE. The CDR3 has 13 residues. V dropped 4 bases and J dropped 5 bases, with 10 bases sitting between them. The chain's CDR3 is CASSPATDNEQFF. The DNA for the CDR3 is TGTGCCAGCAGCCCAGCGACCGACAATGAGCAGTTCTTC.

The rearrangement joins TRBV10-3 to TRBJ1-1, with D unclear. CDR3 length equals 14 residues. CDR1 is ENHRY, CDR2 SYGVKD, per germline. V was trimmed by 2 bases and J by 4 bases, leaving 11 bases between them. The CDR3 is CAISEDREPTEAFF. In DNA form, the CDR3 reads TGTGCCATCAGTGAGGACCGGGAGCCCACTGAAGCTTTCTTT.

The rearrangement joins TRBV18 to TRBJ2-7, with D possibly matching TRBD1 (5 bases). The V gene lost 3 bases and the J gene lost 2 bases, with 14 bases spanning the gap. CDR1 KGHSH and CDR2 LQKENI come from the germline V gene. The CDR3 contains 15 residues. The CDR3 sequence: CASSPDSALAYEQYF. Here the CDR3 DNA reads TGTGCCAGCTCACCCGACAGCGCCCTGGCCTACGAGCAGTACTTC.

The rearrangement joins TRBV5-3 to TRBJ2-3, with TRBD1 as a possible D gene (5 bases). Being an ORF, TRBV5-3 has a function that is uncertain. The length of the CDR3 is 16 residues. V gave up 1 base and J gave up 6 bases, with 18 bases separating them. The CDR3 nucleotides are TGTGCCAGAAGCTTGTTTTTAAGGGGAAGTGGGGATACGCAGTATTTT. Protein: CARSLFLRGSGDTQYF.

This chain uses TRBV28 with TRBJ1-3, with TRBD1 as a possible D gene (6 bases). V lost 6 bases, J lost 1 base, and 16 bases lay in between. The CDR3 is 16 amino acids. Looked up from germline, CDR1 is MDHEN and CDR2 is SYDVKM. CDR3 coding DNA: TGTGCCAGCAGCTCACTCCGGGACAATTCTGGAAACACCATATATTTT. The encoded protein is CASSSLRDNSGNTIYF.

The J gene is TRBJ2-2, the V gene TRBV2; D ambiguous. The germline V gene encodes CDR1 SNHLY and CDR2 FYNNEI. Trimming cost V 2 bases and J 0 bases, with 13 bases left between them. This CDR3 spans 17 amino acids. CDR3 DNA sequence: TGTGCCAGCAGTGAAAGTCAGGTCCCTTCGAACACCGGGGAGCTGTTTTTT. It is translated as CASSESQVPSNTGELFF.

This clone appeared a single time. The V gene is TRBV5-4, the J gene TRBJ1-2; the D gene is possibly TRBD1 (6 bases). The CDR3 has 13 residues. Germline CDR1 SGHNT, CDR2 YYREEE (reference sequence). V was pared by 3 bases and J by 2 bases, with 8 bases between. CDR3 loop: CASSSGQNYGYTF. DNA of the CDR3: TGTGCCAGCAGCTCCGGACAGAACTATGGCTACACCTTC.

The chain couples TRBV5-1 to TRBJ2-6; TRBD1 aligns across 7 bases. This CDR3 spans 17 amino acids. From germline, CDR1 is SGHRS and CDR2 YFSETQ. V lost 0 bases and J lost 0; bases outside the gene matches: 3. The CDR3 spells CASSLAGTASGANVLTF. CDR3 nucleotides: TGCGCCAGCAGCTTGGCGGGGACAGCCTCTGGGGCCAACGTCCTGACTTTC.

The rearrangement links TRBV2 to TRBJ2-7; tentatively, D is TRBD1 (6 bases). The germline V gene has CDR1 SNHLY and CDR2 FYNNEI. The germline V and J ends were trimmed by 8 bases and 2 bases, with 19 bases remaining between them. The CDR3 loop spans 15 amino acids. DNA for the CDR3: TGTGCCAGCTCGGAAGGGGGACATTCCACCTACGAGCAGTACTTC. Amino acid sequence: CASSEGGHSTYEQYF. The full variable domain, in which reference TRBV2 and TRBJ2-7 provide the parts outside the CDR3, is EPEVTQTPSHQVTQMGQEVILRCVPISNHLYFYWYRQILGQKVEFLVSFYNNEISEKSEIFDDQFSVERPDGSNFTLKIRSTKLEDSAMYFCASSEGGHSTYEQYFGPGTRLTVT.

The V call is TRBV7-9, the J call TRBJ2-7; 10 bases align to TRBD1. The germline CDR1 and CDR2 sequences are SEHNR and FQNEAQ (reference sequence). The CDR3 consists of 17 residues. After removal of 0 bases from V and 4 bases from J, the junction contained 9 bases not matched to a gene. The CDR3 spells CASSLAQGQGSSYEQYF. In DNA form, the CDR3 reads TGTGCCAGCAGCTTAGCGCAGGGACAGGGGTCGAGTTACGAGCAGTACTTC.

This clone was seen more than once but under ten times. J is TRBJ1-2 and V is TRBV2; 8 positions match TRBD1. The CDR3 is 14 residues long. Germline CDR1 reads SNHLY; CDR2 reads FYNNEI. Losses at the gene ends were 6 bases for V and 4 bases for J; bases not matched to a gene: 7. CDR3 nucleotides: TGTGCCAGCAGAGGCGGACAGGGTACCTATGGCTACACCTTC. Its translation: CASRGGQGTYGYTF.

The chain links TRBV7-9 to TRBJ2-4; 11 bases align to TRBD2. J gave up 8 bases and V 5 bases, and 20 bases lay outside the gene matches. CDR1 is SEHNR and CDR2 is FQNEAQ in the germline V gene (reference sequence). The length of the CDR3 is 19 residues. The CDR3, as DNA: TGTGCCAGCAGCCCGCCTTATCCACTAGCGGGGGCAAAGGGCGACATTCAGTACTTC. Protein product: CASSPPYPLAGAKGDIQYF. Based on the CDR3 plus reference TRBV7-9 and TRBJ2-4, the full variable domain is DTGVSQNPRHKITKRGQNVTFRCDPISEHNRLYWYRQTLGQGPEFLTYFQNEAQLEKSRLLSDRFSAERPKGSFSTLEIQRTEQGDSAMYLCASSPPYPLAGAKGDIQYFGAGTRLSVL.

The genes are TRBV9 and TRBJ2-3, with D possibly being TRBD1 (5 bases). CDR1 SGDLS and CDR2 YYNGEE come from the germline V gene. V shed 0 bases and J shed 2 bases, with 10 bases lying between them. This CDR3 has 15 amino acids. CDR3 region: CASSVGTGFTDTQYF. In DNA, the CDR3 is TGTGCCAGCAGCGTAGGCACAGGATTCACAGATACGCAGTATTTT.

This clone has just one count. This chain uses TRBV7-8 with TRBJ2-7, with D perhaps matching TRBD2 (5 bases). V was clipped by 2 bases and J by 5 bases, with 16 bases between them. The CDR3 is 15 residues long. Germline loops: CDR1 SGHVS, CDR2 FQNEAQ. Written as DNA, the CDR3 is TGTGCCAGCAGCTTAAGGCCCGCGGGCCCCAACGAGCAGTACTTC. This gives the protein CASSLRPAGPNEQYF.

This chain uses TRBV29-1 with TRBJ2-1; D may match TRBD1 or TRBD2 (10 bases each). The ends were cut back, 1 base at V and 8 bases at J, with 45 bases in the middle. CDR3 size: 24 residues. Per germline, CDR1 SQVTM and CDR2 ANQGSEA. The CDR3 sequence is CSVEGSYRDRGDPSGGYPSHEQFF. CDR3 sequence (DNA): TGCAGCGTTGAAGGCAGTTACCGGGACAGGGGCGACCCTAGCGGGGGTTATCCCAGCCATGAGCAGTTCTTC.

The chain combines TRBV7-8 with TRBJ2-1; 8 bases line up with TRBD1. There are 15 residues in the CDR3. Germline trimming cut 0 bases from V and 7 bases from J; bases unmatched to any gene: 5. Per germline, CDR1 SGHVS and CDR2 FQNEAQ. In DNA, the CDR3 is TGTGCCAGCAGCTTAGCTACAGGGGGTTGGAATGAGCAGTTCTTC. Translation: CASSLATGGWNEQFF.

J is TRBJ2-7 and V is TRBV9, with D possibly TRBD2 on 5 matching bases. Trimming stripped 3 bases from V and 2 bases from J, with 12 bases between. The germline V gene has CDR1 SGDLS and CDR2 YYNGEE. The CDR3 sequence is 14 residues long. This chain's CDR3 is CASSERTPTYEQYF. The CDR3 coding sequence is TGTGCCAGCAGCGAGCGGACGCCAACCTACGAGCAGTACTTC.

This rearrangement joins TRBV6-5 to TRBJ2-2, with TRBD2 identical over 8 bases. V lost 5 bases and J lost 6; bases outside the gene matches: 5. There are 14 residues in the CDR3. CDR1 and CDR2 (germline): MNHEY, SVGAGI. DNA for the CDR3: TGTGCCAGCAGTCCCCGGCGGGGGGCCGGGGAGCTGTTTTTT. This sequence encodes CASSPRRGAGELFF.

The chain has TRBV5-4 and TRBJ2-7, with 9 bases identical to TRBD1. The V segment lost 2 bases and the J segment 5 bases; nucleotides outside the gene matches: 2. The CDR3 has 13 amino acids. Germline loops: CDR1 SGHNT, CDR2 YYREEE (reference sequence). The CDR3 nucleotides read TGTGCCAGCAGCTTCGACAGGGGGAACGAGCAGTACTTC. Translation: CASSFDRGNEQYF.

V usage is TRBV12-5 and J usage is TRBJ2-7; 7 nucleotides match TRBD1. The CDR3 consists of 14 residues. From germline, CDR1 is LGHNT and CDR2 FRNRAP. Unmatched junction bases numbered 1, after V lost 1 base and J lost 1 base. The CDR3 nucleotides read TGTGCTAGTGGTTTGGGGACAGGATCCTACGAGCAGTACTTC. This translates into CASGLGTGSYEQYF.

V and J are TRBV27 and TRBJ1-5, with D perhaps matching TRBD1 (6 bases). CDR3 length: 16 amino acids. Germline V lookup: CDR1 MNHEY, CDR2 SMNVEV (reference sequence). The germline V and J ends were trimmed by 5 bases and 7 bases, with 21 bases remaining between them. CDR3: CASSDGTSYGRQPQHF. CDR3 in DNA: TGTGCCAGCAGTGACGGGACAAGCTATGGGAGACAGCCCCAGCATTTT.

The gene calls are TRBV11-2 and TRBJ2-5; 7 positions match TRBD2. The DNA end lines up better with TRBJ2-7; the J call may be wrong. Germline V gene sequence: CDR1 SGHAT, CDR2 FQNNGV. The CDR3 loop spans 15 amino acids. The DNA for the CDR3 is TGTGCCAGCAGCTTAGGAGGCCTAGCGGACTACGAGCAGTACTTC. Translating gives CASSLGGLADYEQYF.